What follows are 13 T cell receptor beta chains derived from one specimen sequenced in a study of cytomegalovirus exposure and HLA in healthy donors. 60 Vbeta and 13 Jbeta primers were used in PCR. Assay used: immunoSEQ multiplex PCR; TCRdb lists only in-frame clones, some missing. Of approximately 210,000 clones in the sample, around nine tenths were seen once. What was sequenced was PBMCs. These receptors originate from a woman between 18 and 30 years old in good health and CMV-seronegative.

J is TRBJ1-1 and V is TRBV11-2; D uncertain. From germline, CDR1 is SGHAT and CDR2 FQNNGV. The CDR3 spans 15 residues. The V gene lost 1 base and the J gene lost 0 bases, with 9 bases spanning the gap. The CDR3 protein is CASSLAPKMNTEAFF. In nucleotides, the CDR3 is TGTGCCAGCAGCTTAGCCCCAAAAATGAACACTGAAGCTTTCTTT.

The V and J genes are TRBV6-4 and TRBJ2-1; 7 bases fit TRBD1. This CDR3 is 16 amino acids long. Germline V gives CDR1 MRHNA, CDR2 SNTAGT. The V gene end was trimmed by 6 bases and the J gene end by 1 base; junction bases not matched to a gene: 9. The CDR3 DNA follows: TGTGCCAGCAGCCCAACTGACAGGGTTTCCTACAATGAGCAGTTCTTC. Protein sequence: CASSPTDRVSYNEQFF.

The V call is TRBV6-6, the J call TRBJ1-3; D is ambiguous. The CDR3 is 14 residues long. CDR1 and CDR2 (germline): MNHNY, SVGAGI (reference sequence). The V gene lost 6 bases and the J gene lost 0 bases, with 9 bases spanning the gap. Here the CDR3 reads CASRRESSGNTIYF. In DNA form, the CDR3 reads TGTGCCAGCAGACGCGAGAGCTCTGGAAACACCATATATTTT.

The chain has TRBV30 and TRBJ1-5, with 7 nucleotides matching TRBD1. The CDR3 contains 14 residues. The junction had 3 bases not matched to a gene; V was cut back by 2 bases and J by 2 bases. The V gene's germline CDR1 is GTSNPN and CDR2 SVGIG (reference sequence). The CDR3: CAWSLGQGNQPQHF. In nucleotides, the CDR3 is TGTGCCTGGAGTCTTGGACAGGGCAATCAGCCCCAGCATTTT.

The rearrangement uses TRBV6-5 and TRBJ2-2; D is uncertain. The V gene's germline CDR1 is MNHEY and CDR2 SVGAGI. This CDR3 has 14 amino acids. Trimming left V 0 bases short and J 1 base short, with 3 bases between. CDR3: CASSYSRNTGELFF. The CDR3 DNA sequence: TGTGCCAGCAGTTACTCCAGGAACACCGGGGAGCTGTTTTTT.

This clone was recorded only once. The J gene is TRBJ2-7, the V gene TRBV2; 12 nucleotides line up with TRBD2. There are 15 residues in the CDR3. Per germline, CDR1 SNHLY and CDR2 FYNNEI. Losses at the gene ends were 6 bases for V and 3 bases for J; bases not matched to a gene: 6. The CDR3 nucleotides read TGTGCCAGCAGCAGACTAGCGGGGGATCTCTACGAGCAGTACTTC. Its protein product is CASSRLAGDLYEQYF.

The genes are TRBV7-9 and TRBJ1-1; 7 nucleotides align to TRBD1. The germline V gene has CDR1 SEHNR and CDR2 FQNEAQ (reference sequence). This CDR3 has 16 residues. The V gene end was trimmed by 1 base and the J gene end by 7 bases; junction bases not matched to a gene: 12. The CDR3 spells CASSLGYSQGSGEAFF. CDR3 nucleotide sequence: TGTGCCAGCAGCTTAGGATACTCACAGGGGTCGGGTGAAGCTTTCTTT.

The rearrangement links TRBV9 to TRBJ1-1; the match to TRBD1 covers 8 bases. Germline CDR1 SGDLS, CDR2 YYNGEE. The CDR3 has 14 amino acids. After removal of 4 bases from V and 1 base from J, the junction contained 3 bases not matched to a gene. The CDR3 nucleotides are TGTGCCAGCAGCCCAGGGGGCGCGAACACTGAAGCTTTCTTT. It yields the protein CASSPGGANTEAFF.

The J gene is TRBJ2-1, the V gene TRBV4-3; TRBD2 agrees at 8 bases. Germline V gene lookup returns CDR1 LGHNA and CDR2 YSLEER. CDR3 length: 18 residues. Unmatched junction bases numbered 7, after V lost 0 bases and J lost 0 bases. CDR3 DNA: TGCGCCAGCAGCCAAGATCGCCTGAGCGGGAGCTCCTACAATGAGCAGTTCTTC. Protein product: CASSQDRLSGSSYNEQFF.

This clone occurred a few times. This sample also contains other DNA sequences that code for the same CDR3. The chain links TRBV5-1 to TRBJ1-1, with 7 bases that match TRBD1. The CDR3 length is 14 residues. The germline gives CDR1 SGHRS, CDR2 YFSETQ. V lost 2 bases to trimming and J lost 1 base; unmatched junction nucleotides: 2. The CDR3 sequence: CASSLGDRNTEAFF. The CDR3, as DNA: TGCGCCAGCAGCTTAGGGGACAGGAACACTGAAGCTTTCTTT. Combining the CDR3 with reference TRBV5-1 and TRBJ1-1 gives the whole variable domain KAGVTQTPRYLIKTRGQQVTLSCSPISGHRSVSWYQQTPGQGLQFLFEYFSETQRNKGNFPGRFSGRQFSNSRSEMNVSTLELGDSALYLCASSLGDRNTEAFFGQGTRLTVV.

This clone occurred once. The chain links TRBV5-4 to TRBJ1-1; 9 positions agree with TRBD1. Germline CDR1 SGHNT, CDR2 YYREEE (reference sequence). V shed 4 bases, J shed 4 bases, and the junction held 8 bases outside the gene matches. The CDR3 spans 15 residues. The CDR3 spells CASSLGTGFGTEAFF. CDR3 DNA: TGTGCCAGCAGCCTAGGGACAGGGTTCGGCACTGAAGCTTTCTTT.

The CDR3 here is CASSPGQGAYNEQFF. The CDR3 coding sequence is TGTGCCAGCAGTCCGGGACAGGGGGCCTACAATGAGCAGTTCTTC. The rearrangement links TRBV6-5 to TRBJ2-1, with TRBD1 identical over 11 bases. The V gene's germline CDR1 is MNHEY and CDR2 SVGAGI. CDR3 length equals 15 residues. The V gene end was trimmed by 5 bases and the J gene end by 2 bases; junction bases not matched to a gene: 2.

The CDR3 is CASSPGQGFGEQYF. CDR3 in DNA: TGTGCCAGCAGCCCGGGACAGGGTTTCGGGGAGCAGTACTTC. The rearrangement joins TRBV27 to TRBJ2-7; 9 positions agree with TRBD1. V lost 6 bases, J lost 7 bases, and 10 bases stayed unmatched. This CDR3 contains 14 residues. CDR1 and CDR2 (germline): MNHEY, SMNVEV (reference sequence).